Presented here are 27 T cell receptor beta chains from one specimen sequenced in a study of blood T cell repertoires in COVID-19. Libraries were prepared by immunoSEQ multiplex PCR; TCRdb keeps only in-frame clonotypes and omits some of them. In the table there are about 180,000 clones, 78% of which are singletons. Material for sequencing was PBMCs or T cells enriched from blood (not recorded which). The source of these receptors is a woman aged 45-65 years who had recovered from COVID-19.

The gene calls are TRBV10-3 and TRBJ2-1; 7 bases line up with TRBD2. The junction had 16 bases not matched to a gene; V was cut back by 11 bases and J by 9 bases. Germline CDR1 and CDR2: ENHRY and SYGVKD. This CDR3 is built from 14 residues. As DNA, the CDR3 is TGTGCCGTACAAACTAGCGCCTTCGGGGTTGAGCAGTTCTTC. As protein: CAVQTSAFGVEQFF.

The sample holds a few counts of this clone. The chain carries TRBV5-1 and TRBJ2-1; TRBD2 aligns across 9 bases. The CDR3 runs to 15 residues. J gave up 9 bases and V 3 bases, and 10 bases lay outside the gene matches. Germline values: CDR1 SGHRS, CDR2 YFSETQ. The CDR3 DNA is TGCGCCAGCAGCTATACCGGGACTAGCCTTAGTGAGCAGTTCTTC. Amino acid sequence: CASSYTGTSLSEQFF.

The J gene is TRBJ1-3, the V gene TRBV30; TRBD1 might be the D (5 bases). CDR1 and CDR2 from the germline V gene are GTSNPN and SVGIG (reference sequence). This CDR3 spans 13 amino acids. V lost 4 bases to trimming and J lost 2 bases, with 9 bases between them. The CDR3 coding sequence is TGTGCCTGGACGCAGGGTACTGGAAACACCATATATTTT. This gives the protein CAWTQGTGNTIYF.

The rearrangement uses TRBV4-1 and TRBJ2-7; 12 nucleotides line up with TRBD2. CDR1 is MGHRA and CDR2 is YSYEKL in the germline V gene. This CDR3 contains 15 residues. V shed 5 bases and J 3 bases; nucleotides not matched to a gene: 5. The chain's CDR3 is CASSRLAGELYEQYF. The CDR3 DNA is TGCGCCAGCAGCAGACTAGCGGGAGAACTCTACGAGCAGTACTTC.

The CDR3 coding sequence is TGTGCCAGCAGCCCCCCCGAAACGGGACACCTGCCTTTCTTT. Protein sequence: CASSPPETGHLPFF. The J gene is TRBJ1-1, the V gene TRBV3-1 (or the pseudogene TRBV3-2); a possible D gene is TRBD1 (6 bases). The CDR3 covers 14 residues. CDR1 LGHDT and CDR2 YNNKEL come from the germline V gene (reference sequence). Trimming shortened V by 4 bases and J by 12 bases, and 21 bases separated the two germline ends.

This sequence joins TRBV6-5 and TRBJ2-5; D ambiguous. Germline V lookup: CDR1 MNHEY, CDR2 SVGAGI. This CDR3 region has 13 residues. V dropped 7 bases and J dropped 7 bases, with 16 bases sitting between them. CDR3 region: CASNRLRGATQYF. The CDR3 DNA is TGTGCCAGCAACCGGCTCCGCGGTGCGACCCAGTACTTC.

The V and J genes are TRBV28 and TRBJ1-2; D is uncertain. The germline CDR1 and CDR2 sequences are MDHEN and SYDVKM. Trimming removed 5 bases at V and 8 bases at J, with 24 bases between. The CDR3 has 16 residues. The CDR3 is CASSPPSGTSVWGYTF. The CDR3 nucleotides are TGTGCCAGCAGTCCACCCTCAGGAACCTCTGTGTGGGGCTACACCTTC.

This clone was detected only once. This sequence joins TRBV6-5 and TRBJ2-7; 9 bases map to TRBD1. This CDR3 is 14 amino acids long. Germline trimming cut 10 bases from V and 6 bases from J; bases unmatched to any gene: 13. Germline values: CDR1 MNHEY, CDR2 SVGAGI. The CDR3: CATHRPGTGREQYF. The CDR3 DNA reads as TGTGCCACCCACCGACCCGGGACAGGGCGCGAGCAGTACTTC.

The rearrangement links TRBV5-4 to TRBJ1-5, with D maybe TRBD1 (6 bases). Trimming pared 1 base from V and 7 bases from J, leaving 9 bases between. The CDR3 consists of 13 residues. The germline V gene encodes CDR1 SGHNT and CDR2 YYREEE (reference sequence). The CDR3 DNA follows: TGTGCCAGCAGCTTGCAGGGGTTCCAGCCCCAGCATTTT. Its translation is CASSLQGFQPQHF.

The chain couples TRBV28 to TRBJ1-4; tentative D call: TRBD1 (5 bases). Germline V gene lookup returns CDR1 MDHEN and CDR2 SYDVKM. V lost 8 bases and J 8 bases, leaving 15 bases between the germline ends. This CDR3 has 13 residues. CDR3 sequence (DNA): TGTGCCAGCCGTGGTTACGACAGAGAAAAACTGTTTTTT. It specifies CASRGYDREKLFF.

This clone has more than one count but fewer than ten. V usage is TRBV5-4 and J usage is TRBJ2-3; tentative D call: TRBD1 (6 bases). V was shortened by 0 bases and J by 0 bases, with 11 bases between the two germline ends. The germline V gene has CDR1 SGHNT and CDR2 YYREEE (reference sequence). The CDR3 is 16 residues long. The CDR3 is CASSLVVGQSTDTQYF. In DNA form, the CDR3 reads TGTGCCAGCAGCTTGGTCGTAGGACAGAGCACAGATACGCAGTATTTT.

Here the CDR3 DNA reads TGTGCCAGCAGCTTGGGTCCGGGACACCCAGAAGAAGCTTTCTTT. This codes for CASSLGPGHPEEAFF. The chain combines TRBV7-3 with TRBJ1-1, with a weak D call TRBD1 (6 bases). The V and J ends lost 3 bases and 8 bases respectively, with 19 bases between them. The CDR3 is 15 residues long. The germline gives CDR1 SGHTA, CDR2 FQGTGA. The whole variable domain, remainder taken from reference TRBV7-3 and TRBJ1-1, is GAGVSQTPSNKVTEKGKYVELRCDPISGHTALYWYRQSLGQGPEFLIYFQGTGAADDSGLPNDRFFAVRPEGSVSTLKIQRTERGDSAVYLCASSLGPGHPEEAFFGQGTRLTVV.

The chain employs TRBV5-1 and TRBJ2-1, with 9 bases matching TRBD2. Germline V gene sequence: CDR1 SGHRS, CDR2 YFSETQ. The J segment lost 7 bases and the V segment lost 0 bases, leaving 8 bases of the junction unmatched. There are 16 residues in the CDR3. The CDR3 loop is CASSLELAGNGNEQFF. CDR3 DNA sequence: TGCGCCAGCAGCTTGGAACTAGCGGGCAATGGAAATGAGCAGTTCTTC.

The V and J genes are TRBV27 and TRBJ2-2; the match to TRBD1 covers 9 bases. From germline, CDR1 is MNHEY and CDR2 SMNVEV (reference sequence). Unmatched junction bases numbered 3, after V lost 6 bases and J lost 4 bases. The CDR3 length is 14 residues. CDR3 region: CASRTGGFTGELFF. CDR3 coding DNA: TGTGCCAGCAGGACAGGGGGTTTCACCGGGGAGCTGTTTTTT.

The V call is TRBV6-5, the J call TRBJ2-7; the D is unclear. The CDR3 is 15 residues long. Germline V lookup: CDR1 MNHEY, CDR2 SVGAGI. The V gene lost 0 bases and the J gene lost 1 base, with 10 bases spanning the gap. As DNA, the CDR3 is TGTGCCAGCAGTTACTCGAGGTACGGGTCCTACGAGCAGTACTTC. Its protein product is CASSYSRYGSYEQYF.

This chain joins TRBV7-2 and TRBJ2-7, with TRBD2 matching 7 bases. Germline-derived CDR1 and CDR2 are SGHTA and FQGNSA. The junction had 16 bases not matched to a gene; V was cut back by 5 bases and J by 0 bases. CDR3 length equals 18 residues. The CDR3 coding sequence is TGTGCCAGCAGCCCCCTTCCCCGGGACTACGAACCCTCCTACGAGCAGTACTTC. Amino acids: CASSPLPRDYEPSYEQYF.

The CDR3 DNA sequence: TGTGCCAGCAGCCCGGACACTCACAATGAGCAGTTCTTC. Translating it yields CASSPDTHNEQFF. This chain links TRBV28 with TRBJ2-1, with a tentative D call TRBD1 (5 bases). Trimming took off 6 bases at V and 5 bases at J, with 11 bases between the two ends. This CDR3 has 13 amino acids. Germline CDR1 MDHEN, CDR2 SYDVKM.

The chain is built from TRBV27 and TRBJ1-5; the D gene is possibly TRBD1 (6 bases). CDR1 MNHEY and CDR2 SMNVEV come from the germline V gene (reference sequence). Trimming took 5 bases from V and 1 from J, leaving 12 bases between them. The CDR3 consists of 15 residues. This CDR3 reads CASSRQGTSNQPQHF. The CDR3 region has the DNA TGTGCCAGCAGTCGCCAGGGGACAAGCAATCAGCCCCAGCATTTT.

The chain has TRBV7-2 and TRBJ1-2; unclear D gene. The CDR3 length is 14 residues. CDR1 is SGHTA and CDR2 is FQGNSA in the germline V gene. Trimming left V 4 bases short and J 6 bases short, with 15 bases between. Here the CDR3 DNA reads TGTGCCAGCAGCTCCCAGAAAGACTCCCATGGCTACACCTTC. The encoded protein is CASSSQKDSHGYTF. The entire variable domain, with the rest obtained from reference TRBV7-2 and TRBJ1-2, is as follows: GAGVSQSPSNKVTEKGKDVELRCDPISGHTALYWYRQSLGQGLEFLIYFQGNSAPDKSGLPSDRFSAERTGGSVSTLTIQRTQQEDSAVYLCASSSQKDSHGYTFGSGTRLTVV.

A single count supports this clone. The chain is built from TRBV10-1 and TRBJ2-1; a weak D match, TRBD2 (6 bases). CDR1 WNHNN and CDR2 SYGVQD come from the germline V gene (reference sequence). The V gene lost 2 bases and the J gene lost 11 bases, with 19 bases spanning the gap. This CDR3 is 15 amino acids long. The chain's CDR3 is CASSEVGLGGLKQFF. CDR3 coding DNA: TGCGCCAGCAGTGAGGTCGGGTTGGGAGGTCTAAAGCAGTTCTTC.

The chain is built from TRBV18 and TRBJ2-7; TRBD2 matches at 13 bases. V shed 3 bases and J 5 bases; nucleotides not matched to a gene: 4. Germline CDR1 is KGHSH and CDR2 is LQKENI. The CDR3 covers 15 residues. The CDR3 DNA reads TGTGCCAGCTCACCCGGGACTAGCGGGATCCACGAGCAGTACTTC. Its protein product is CASSPGTSGIHEQYF.

The rearrangement uses TRBV18 and TRBJ2-7; TRBD1 aligns across 11 bases. V was pared by 3 bases and J by 3 bases, with 4 bases of the junction left unmatched. Germline CDR1 KGHSH, CDR2 LQKENI. This CDR3 contains 15 residues. CDR3 protein: CASSPGQGAVYEQYF. The CDR3, as DNA: TGTGCCAGCTCACCTGGACAGGGGGCAGTCTACGAGCAGTACTTC.

Points on this clone: It is unclear where the CDR3 begins or ends on the DNA, so no DNA is shown, and the CDR3 is as TCRdb lists it. The chain recombines TRBV27 with TRBJ2-7; whether TRBD2, the table's D call, matches the DNA was not checked. Inclusive of both ends, the CDR3 amounts to 15 amino acids. Germline loops: CDR1 MNHEY, CDR2 SMNVEV (reference sequence). The CDR3 reads CASRISVGPGYEQYF.

V usage is TRBV6-2 or TRBV6-3 and J usage is TRBJ2-7; 11 nucleotides match TRBD2. The CDR3 is 15 amino acids. The V gene end was trimmed by 6 bases and the J gene end by 4 bases; junction bases not matched to a gene: 8. Germline CDR1 MNHEY, CDR2 SVGEGT. CDR3: CASSIAGGPGYEQYF. In DNA form, the CDR3 reads TGTGCCAGCAGCATAGCGGGAGGGCCGGGATACGAGCAGTACTTC.

The V gene is TRBV19, the J gene TRBJ1-5; 8 nucleotides line up with TRBD1. Germline trimming cut 9 bases from V and 3 bases from J; bases unmatched to any gene: 7. CDR1 LNHDA and CDR2 SQIVND come from the germline V gene (reference sequence). There are 14 residues in the CDR3. The CDR3 protein is CARTSGQVNQPQHF. DNA of the CDR3: TGTGCCAGAACCTCGGGACAGGTCAATCAGCCCCAGCATTTT.

The chain combines TRBV5-1 with TRBJ2-7; no definite D call. The CDR3 sequence is 15 residues long. Germline CDR1 reads SGHRS; CDR2 reads YFSETQ. V lost 0 bases and J lost 6, with 16 bases in between. This CDR3 reads CASSLASQAPGEQYF. For the CDR3, the DNA is TGCGCCAGCAGCTTGGCTTCGCAAGCACCAGGCGAGCAGTACTTC. Full variable domain (remainder filled in from reference TRBV5-1 and TRBJ2-7): KAGVTQTPRYLIKTRGQQVTLSCSPISGHRSVSWYQQTPGQGLQFLFEYFSETQRNKGNFPGRFSGRQFSNSRSEMNVSTLELGDSALYLCASSLASQAPGEQYFGPGTRLTVT.

The gene calls are TRBV9 and TRBJ1-5; 8 bases match TRBD1. The CDR3 extends over 15 amino acids. Unmatched junction bases numbered 10, after V lost 5 bases and J lost 6 bases. Per germline, CDR1 SGDLS and CDR2 YYNGEE. The chain's CDR3 is CASSRGQGRAQPQHF. The CDR3, as DNA: TGTGCCAGCAGTCGAGGACAGGGTCGGGCTCAGCCCCAGCATTTT.